These 19 T cell receptor beta chains were all obtained from the same sample, sequenced in a study of vaccination effects on CD4 cells after COVID-19. Their specific antigens are unknown. Clones were read by immunoSEQ multiplex PCR, and TCRdb kept only the in-frame ones, dropping some. The sample lists approximately 83,000 clones; around 74% were seen once. After expansion with viral peptide pools in the ViraFEST assay, antigen-specific CD4+ T cells were sequenced. Cells that had been cultured for 10 days were the source of isolated CD4+ T cells. Participants got two doses of BNT162b2 or mRNA-1273 vaccine. The input for sequencing was CD4+ T cells from PBMCs cultured with HCoV-OC43 spike peptides, taken after COVID-19 vaccination. Subset indicated: HCoV-OC43 spike overlapping peptide pool stimulation. The receptors derive from a human donor who received a COVID-19 vaccine.

The chain uses TRBV2 and TRBJ2-5; D might be TRBD1 (5 bases). The CDR3 is 12 amino acids. Trimming removed 6 bases from V and 2 bases from J, with 7 bases in between. CDR1 SNHLY and CDR2 FYNNEI come from the germline V gene. CDR3 coding DNA: TGTGCCAGCAGACAGGTACAAGAGACCCAGTACTTC. Its protein is CASRQVQETQYF.

The chain combines TRBV30 with TRBJ1-6; D may be TRBD1 (5 bases). This CDR3 region has 14 residues. V was pared by 7 bases and J by 1 base, with 11 bases between. In germline, CDR1 is GTSNPN, CDR2 SVGIG (reference sequence). CDR3 DNA: TGTGCCTCCCAGGGAGGGTCCTATAATTCACCCCTCCACTTT. Amino acids: CASQGGSYNSPLHF.

The gene calls are TRBV5-6 and TRBJ1-2; unclear D gene. The CDR3 totals 14 residues. Germline-derived CDR1 and CDR2 are SGHDT and YYEEEE. V lost 0 bases to trimming and J lost 5 bases, with 11 bases between them. CDR3 DNA: TGTGCCAGCAGCTTGGATCGGGGATGGTATGGCTACACCTTC. Encoded protein: CASSLDRGWYGYTF.

This sequence joins TRBV4-3 and TRBJ2-5; D may be TRBD1 or TRBD2 (5 bases each). V lost 5 bases to trimming and J lost 9 bases, with 19 bases between them. The CDR3 covers 14 residues. Germline lookup yields CDR1 LGHNA and CDR2 YSLEER. The CDR3: CASSGRTSLGAQYF. The CDR3 DNA is TGCGCCAGCAGCGGACGGACCTCATTGGGGGCCCAGTACTTC.

The V and J genes are TRBV2 and TRBJ2-3; 7 nucleotides line up with TRBD1. Losses at the gene ends were 6 bases for V and 3 bases for J; bases not matched to a gene: 9. CDR1 SNHLY and CDR2 FYNNEI come from the germline V gene. The CDR3 is made up of 15 amino acids. The CDR3 sequence: CASRRQTGITDTQYF. In nucleotides, the CDR3 is TGTGCCAGCAGGAGGCAGACAGGGATAACAGATACGCAGTATTTT.

The chain uses TRBV10-3 and TRBJ1-4, with TRBD1 as a possible D gene (5 bases). The ends were cut back, 5 bases at V and 3 bases at J, with 7 bases in the middle. Germline V gene lookup returns CDR1 ENHRY and CDR2 SYGVKD. CDR3 size: 13 residues. The chain's CDR3 is CAISLGANEKLFF. DNA for the CDR3: TGTGCCATCAGTCTGGGGGCTAATGAAAAACTGTTTTTT.

The chain is built from TRBV12-3 or TRBV12-4 and TRBJ2-5; D might be TRBD2 (5 bases). The CDR3 runs 13 residues. V was pared by 7 bases and J by 0 bases, with 9 bases between. The CDR3 nucleotides read TGTGCCAGCACTCGAGCGGACCAAGAGACCCAGTACTTC. Translation: CASTRADQETQYF.

V is TRBV28 and J is TRBJ2-5; 9 bases agree with TRBD1. Germline V gene data show CDR1 as MDHEN and CDR2 as SYDVKM. V trimming: 1 base; J trimming: 5 bases; junction bases outside the gene matches: 8. The CDR3 contains 16 residues. CDR3: CASSLSTGQGLETQYF. The CDR3 bases are TGTGCCAGCAGTTTATCCACCGGACAGGGGTTGGAGACCCAGTACTTC.

The chain's CDR3 is CASSIQHGMNTEAFF. CDR3 bases: TGTGCCAGTAGTATCCAACACGGGATGAACACTGAAGCTTTCTTT. J is TRBJ1-1 and V is TRBV19; D gene unclear. The CDR3 extends over 15 amino acids. Trimming took off 3 bases at V and 0 bases at J, with 11 bases between the two ends. Per the germline V gene, CDR1 is LNHDA and CDR2 is SQIVND (reference sequence).

This clone was seen a few times. CDR3: CASRGGNQPQHF. The CDR3 region has the DNA TGTGCCAGCCGGGGGGGCAATCAGCCCCAGCATTTT. This chain uses TRBV6-5 with TRBJ1-5, with a possible D match to TRBD1 (5 bases). The CDR3 sequence is 12 residues long. The germline CDR1 and CDR2 sequences are MNHEY and SVGAGI. The ends were cut back, 8 bases at V and 2 bases at J, with 7 bases in the middle.

This clone was detected a few times. This chain links TRBV9 with TRBJ2-7, with 8 bases identical to TRBD1. Germline CDR1 SGDLS, CDR2 YYNGEE. The CDR3 runs 19 residues. The J segment lost 3 bases and the V segment lost 4 bases, leaving 21 bases of the junction unmatched. CDR3 region: CASSTQTGVIVSFIYEQYV. The DNA of the CDR3 is TGTGCCAGCAGCACACAGACAGGGGTCATCGTCAGTTTTATCTACGAGCAGTACGTC.

This chain connects TRBV6-5 to TRBJ2-7; 10 nucleotides line up with TRBD1. Germline values: CDR1 MNHEY, CDR2 SVGAGI. The V gene end was trimmed by 6 bases and the J gene end by 2 bases; junction bases not matched to a gene: 7. The CDR3 consists of 15 residues. The chain's CDR3 is CASSPRQGATYEQYV. As DNA, the CDR3 is TGTGCCAGCAGCCCCAGACAGGGGGCCACCTACGAGCAGTACGTC.

The V call is TRBV6-5, the J call TRBJ1-4; D is possibly TRBD1 (6 bases). CDR1 and CDR2 from the germline V gene are MNHEY and SVGAGI. V was cut by 2 bases and J by 10 bases, with 20 bases left in between. There are 16 residues in the CDR3. CDR3 coding DNA: TGTGCCAGCAGTTACAAGGCAGCTGTAGGGGGTGGAAAACTGTTTTTT. Protein: CASSYKAAVGGGKLFF.

This CDR3 reads CAISRTDNQPQHF. The CDR3 DNA reads as TGTGCCATCTCTCGGACAGACAATCAGCCCCAGCATTTT. The V and J genes are TRBV10-3 and TRBJ1-5; possibly TRBD1 for D (6 bases). Between the trimmed V and J ends, which lost 8 bases and 3 bases, there was a span of 11 bases. The CDR3 is 13 amino acids. Germline V gene lookup returns CDR1 ENHRY and CDR2 SYGVKD.

The genes are TRBV6-1 and TRBJ2-1; D assignment may be TRBD1 or TRBD2 (6 bases each). The germline V and J ends were trimmed by 2 bases and 9 bases, with 14 bases remaining between them. CDR1 is MNHNS, CDR2 SASEGT, per germline. The CDR3 consists of 14 residues. CDR3 loop: CASSERLGGTEQFF. Written as DNA, the CDR3 is TGTGCCAGCAGTGAACGGTTGGGGGGCACTGAGCAGTTCTTC.

The CDR3: CASTNRRENTGELFF. The CDR3 bases are TGCGCCAGCACGAATCGGCGGGAGAACACCGGGGAGCTGTTTTTT. The chain has TRBV10-2 and TRBJ2-2; D is possibly TRBD2 (6 bases). The V gene's germline CDR1 is WSHSY and CDR2 SAAADI. This CDR3 region has 15 residues. V was clipped by 7 bases and J by 1 base, with 13 bases between them.

V and J are TRBV6-5 and TRBJ2-5; either TRBD1 or TRBD2 may fit D (5 bases each). The CDR3 loop spans 13 amino acids. The germline V gene has CDR1 MNHEY and CDR2 SVGAGI. Trimming pared 7 bases from V and 2 bases from J, leaving 11 bases between. This chain's CDR3 is CASKSWGQETQYF. The CDR3 DNA sequence: TGTGCCAGCAAGTCGTGGGGGCAAGAGACCCAGTACTTC.

The chain employs TRBV2 and TRBJ2-3; 8 nucleotides align to TRBD1. The CDR3 runs 15 residues. J gave up 4 bases and V 5 bases, and 8 bases lay outside the gene matches. Germline CDR1 is SNHLY and CDR2 is FYNNEI. This chain's CDR3 is CASSRYNRGSDTQYF. In nucleotides, the CDR3 is TGTGCCAGCAGTAGATATAACAGGGGGTCAGATACGCAGTATTTT.

This chain connects TRBV5-8 to TRBJ1-5; no clear D. Germline V gene data show CDR1 as SGHTS and CDR2 as YDEGEE. The CDR3 spans 15 residues. V was shortened by 0 bases and J by 0 bases, with 7 bases between the two germline ends. In DNA form, the CDR3 reads TGTGCCAGCAGCTTGGGGAGATATAGCAATCAGCCCCAGCATTTT. Translating gives CASSLGRYSNQPQHF.